The rows below give T cell receptor beta chains drawn from one sample of a study of cytomegalovirus exposure and HLA in healthy donors. Clones were sequenced by immunoSEQ multiplex PCR, and TCRdb holds only the in-frame ones, with some missing. Its table lists 150,000 to 250,000 clones. Sequenced: PBMCs. Every receptor here comes from a boy between 5 and 17 years old in good health and CMV-seronegative. The CDR3 runs from the conserved cysteine through the conserved F or W. A D gene is named only where the DNA matches it firmly.

>NA|TRBV6-5|TRBJ2-7
CASSFPTGPSSYEQYF
TGTGCCAGCAGTTTCCCCACTGGTCCAAGCTCCTACGAGCAGTACTTC
>TRBD1|TRBV9|TRBJ1-6
CASKGQNFNSPLHF
TGTGCCAGCAAGGGACAGAACTTTAATTCACCCCTCCACTTT
>TRBD2|TRBV4-1|TRBJ2-1
CASSRVTSGTYNEQFF
TGCGCCAGCAGCCGGGTGACTAGCGGGACTTACAATGAGCAGTTCTTC
>TRBD2|TRBV19|TRBJ2-3
CASSPRLARVTDTQYF
TGTGCCAGTAGTCCTCGACTAGCGCGAGTCACAGATACGCAGTATTTT
>NA|TRBV20-1|TRBJ1-6
CSAPSTSPLHF
TGCAGTGCTCCCAGTACGTCACCCCTCCACTTT
>NA|TRBV7-9|TRBJ1-2
CASSRTRFPGYTF
TGTGCCAGCAGCAGGACACGCTTCCCCGGCTACACCTTC
>TRBD1|TRBV9|TRBJ2-2
CASSTRTGSDGELFF
TGTGCCAGCAGCACGAGGACAGGGTCGGACGGGGAGCTGTTTTTT
>NA|TRBV4-1|TRBJ2-5
CASSPGQETQYF
TGCGCCAGCAGCCCAGGACAAGAGACCCAGTACTTC
>TRBD1|TRBV29-1|TRBJ1-1
CSAEGAGAFF
TGCAGCGCGGAGGGGGCAGGAGCTTTCTTT
>NA|TRBV19|TRBJ1-5
CASSIAQRNQPQHF
TGTGCCAGTAGTATAGCGCAGAGGAATCAGCCCCAGCATTTT
>TRBD2|TRBV28|TRBJ2-1
CASSLSGGYNEQFF
TGTGCCAGCAGCCTATCGGGGGGTTACAATGAGCAGTTCTTC
>NA|TRBV11-2|TRBJ2-7
CASSATGPSNYEQYF
TGTGCCAGCAGCGCTACAGGGCCTTCCAACTACGAGCAGTACTTC
>TRBD1|TRBV6-1|TRBJ1-2
CASHGQVYGYTF
TGTGCCAGCCACGGACAGGTCTATGGCTACACCTTC
>NA|TRBV19|TRBJ1-5
CASSIYGADLRPQHF
TGTGCCAGTAGTATATATGGGGCGGATCTTCGACCCCAGCATTTT
>NA|TRBV2|TRBJ1-3
CASSEWGEIGNTIYF
TGTGCCAGCAGTGAATGGGGAGAAATAGGAAACACCATATATTTT
>NA|TRBV30|TRBJ2-1
CAWGLSTAYNEQFF
TGTGCCTGGGGGTTATCCACAGCCTACAATGAGCAGTTCTTC
>NA|TRBV19|TRBJ2-3
CASSIGRRGSDTQYF
TGTGCCAGTAGTATAGGGCGTCGGGGTTCAGATACGCAGTATTTT
>NA|TRBV6-5|TRBJ1-4
CASSYSPPGTNEKLFF
TGTGCCAGCAGTTACTCCCCCCCGGGGACTAATGAAAAACTGTTTTTT
>NA|TRBV9|TRBJ2-1
CASSVVQGREQFF
TGTGCCAGCAGCGTAGTGCAGGGGCGAGAGCAGTTCTTC
>TRBD1|TRBV27|TRBJ2-1
CASSLTLGDRGDEQFF
TGTGCCAGCAGTTTAACCCTGGGGGACAGGGGCGATGAGCAGTTCTTC
>NA|TRBV20-1|TRBJ2-7
CSASSRYEQYF
TGCAGTGCTAGTTCCCGCTACGAGCAGTACTTC
>TRBD2|TRBV5-1|TRBJ2-7
CASSFLAGGSYEQYF
TGCGCCAGCAGCTTTCTAGCGGGGGGTTCCTACGAGCAGTACTTC
>TRBD2|TRBV9|TRBJ2-7
CASSPRTSGGPTYEQYF
TGTGCCAGCAGCCCACGGACTAGCGGGGGGCCTACCTACGAGCAGTACTTC
>TRBD1|TRBV14|TRBJ2-7
CASSQEGQSFYEQYF
TGTGCCAGCAGCCAAGAGGGACAGAGTTTTTACGAGCAGTACTTC
>NA|TRBV15|TRBJ1-1
CATGQVMNTEASF
TGTGCCACCGGACAAGTAATGAACACTGAAGCTTCCTTT
>NA|TRBV5-6|TRBJ1-2
CASSPQGGDYGYTF
TGTGCCAGCAGCCCTCAGGGTGGTGACTATGGCTACACCTTC
>NA|TRBV25-1|TRBJ1-2
CASSQVGARYYGYTF
TGTGCCAGCAGTCAGGTGGGGGCCCGCTACTATGGCTACACCTTC
>TRBD1|TRBV19|TRBJ1-1
CASSTGQVQAFF
TGTGCCAGTAGTACGGGACAGGTACAAGCTTTCTTT
>NA|TRBV11-2|TRBJ2-3
CASSLDNSGTDTQYF
TGTGCCAGCAGCTTAGATAATTCGGGTACAGATACGCAGTATTTT
>TRBD1|TRBV27|TRBJ1-2
CASSLFGTGVYGYTF
TGTGCCAGCAGTTTATTTGGGACAGGGGTCTATGGCTACACCTTC
>TRBD1|TRBV4-1|TRBJ1-2
CASSSSRTGPQLGYTF
TGCGCCAGCAGCTCCAGCAGGACAGGGCCTCAGTTGGGCTACACCTTC
>NA|TRBV6-4|TRBJ1-2
CASSRQSYGYTF
TGTGCCAGCAGTCGACAGTCCTATGGCTACACCTTC
>NA|TRBV2|TRBJ1-6
CASTPGGAANSPLHF
TGTGCCAGCACCCCAGGCGGGGCTGCTAATTCACCCCTCCACTTT
>NA|TRBV9|TRBJ2-5
CASSDLYGETQYF
TGTGCCAGCAGCGACCTCTACGGAGAGACCCAGTACTTC
>NA|TRBV12-5|TRBJ2-1
CASGTGLQNEQFF
TGTGCTAGTGGGACGGGACTTCAAAATGAGCAGTTCTTC